This T cell receptor (beta chain) came from a study of technical replicates of blood from several donors. Generated by immunoSEQ multiplex PCR, the TCRdb table keeps only in-frame clones and is missing some. This table holds fewer than 100,000 clones, around nine tenths found once. The sequenced material came from T cells isolated from PBMCs. This TCR derives from a human donor in good health.

The CDR3 bases are TGTGCCAGCAGCAAAGAGGTAACAGTCCTCCAGCACTACGAGCAGTACTTC. This encodes CASSKEVTVLQHYEQYF. This chain links TRBV21-1 with TRBJ2-7; the table gives TRBD1 as D, unverified against the DNA. TRBV21-1 is an annotated pseudogene. This CDR3 is built from 17 residues.